The 9 T cell receptor beta chains given below trace back to one sample, sequenced in a study of T cell responses to AZD1222 COVID-19 vaccine (dated by TCRdb to the early 2020s). The library came from the immunoSEQ multiplex PCR assay. Here the immuneACCESS table is served through TCRdb, limited to in-frame sequences with V and J called. Missing clones are a known gap in these copies; in checked studies unresolved V genes cover under half, and the rest lacks a known reason. A total of about 170,000 clones appear in this sample, around 88% of them only once. 0.85% to 1.2% of the sample comes from the top ten. Per the publication, the time point label means: about 28 days (+/-7) after the second vaccine dose. The starting material was peripheral blood, obtained 28 days after the second AZD1222 dose. The receptors derive from an adult who received the AZD1222 COVID-19 vaccine.

The V call is TRBV3-1 (or the pseudogene TRBV3-2), the J call TRBJ2-1, with 9 bases matching TRBD2. The CDR3 is 15 residues long. Germline V gives CDR1 LGHDT, CDR2 YNNKEL (reference sequence). V lost 1 base, J lost 4 bases, and 2 bases stayed unmatched. The DNA for the CDR3 is TGTGCCAGCAGCCAAGGGCTAGCGGGGTACAATGAGCAGTTCTTC. Translation gives CASSQGLAGYNEQFF.

This sequence joins TRBV7-9 and TRBJ1-4; 9 nucleotides align to TRBD1. Germline-derived CDR1 and CDR2 are SEHNR and FQNEAQ (reference sequence). The CDR3 is made up of 14 amino acids. V lost 4 bases and J lost 5; bases outside the gene matches: 2. DNA of the CDR3: TGTGCCAGCAGCTCAGGACAGGGGAATGAAAAACTGTTTTTT. Translation gives CASSSGQGNEKLFF.

This chain uses TRBV5-4 with TRBJ1-5; 10 nucleotides agree with TRBD1. The CDR3 consists of 18 residues. Trimming removed 4 bases from V and 0 bases from J; junction bases left unmatched: 10. Germline V CDR1 and CDR2: SGHNT, YYREEE (reference sequence). CDR3 coding DNA: TGTGCCAGCAGCAAGACAGGGGGCGCGTCGACTAGCAATCAGCCCCAGCATTTT. Translation gives CASSKTGGASTSNQPQHF.

The J gene is TRBJ2-7, the V gene TRBV10-3; D gene uncertain. Germline V CDR1 and CDR2: ENHRY, SYGVKD. The V end lost 4 bases, the J end lost 9 bases, and 16 bases lay between the germline ends. The CDR3 is 13 residues long. The CDR3 loop is CAISVDIPWVQYF. The CDR3, as DNA: TGTGCCATCAGTGTTGACATCCCCTGGGTGCAGTACTTC.

This chain joins TRBV5-1 and TRBJ2-3; 13 nucleotides line up with TRBD2. J was trimmed by 4 bases and V by 3 bases; bases with no gene match: 5. The germline V gene encodes CDR1 SGHRS and CDR2 YFSETQ. The CDR3 covers 16 residues. The CDR3 coding sequence is TGCGCCAGCAGCTCACTAGCGGGGGGGGCCGCAGATACGCAGTATTTT. Amino acids: CASSSLAGGAADTQYF.

This chain joins TRBV19 and TRBJ1-1; no clear D. The germline V and J ends were trimmed by 3 bases and 4 bases, with 12 bases remaining between them. CDR3 length: 14 residues. The germline V gene encodes CDR1 LNHDA and CDR2 SQIVND (reference sequence). CDR3 region: CASSITVDGTEAFF. DNA of the CDR3: TGTGCCAGTAGTATCACCGTGGATGGCACTGAAGCTTTCTTT.

In this sample, this clone turned up once. The V call is TRBV7-7, the J call TRBJ2-7, with 9 bases lining up with TRBD2. After removal of 5 bases from V and 4 bases from J, the junction contained 3 bases not matched to a gene. The CDR3 extends over 13 amino acids. CDR1 is SSHAT and CDR2 is FNYEAQ in the germline V gene (reference sequence). The CDR3 DNA follows: TGTGCCAGCAGCCTTAGCGGGGGATACGAGCAGTACTTC. Its translation is CASSLSGGYEQYF.

The CDR3 spells CASSLLNTEAFF. The CDR3 DNA reads as TGTGCCAGCAGCTTACTGAACACTGAAGCTTTCTTT. The rearrangement links TRBV7-2 to TRBJ1-1, with D hard to call. Germline V gene lookup returns CDR1 SGHTA and CDR2 FQGNSA. V shed 2 bases and J shed 0 bases, with 1 base lying between them. There are 12 residues in the CDR3.

The DNA of the CDR3 is TGTGCCAGCTCGTCCGACAGAGCCACGGAGCAGTACTTC. This sequence encodes CASSSDRATEQYF. The chain couples TRBV18 to TRBJ2-7, with a possible D match to TRBD1 (5 bases). Germline CDR1 KGHSH, CDR2 LQKENI. V lost 6 bases and J 7 bases, leaving 16 bases between the germline ends. The CDR3 has 13 amino acids.